A single sample is the source of the 18 T cell receptor beta chains below, sequenced in a study of T cells in Graves' hyperthyroidism and ophthalmopathy. Template material for amplifying TCR beta CDR3 regions consisted of RNA transcripts. TCR CDR3 regions were first amplified by RT-PCR with HTBI primers. Using its own MiXCR run on the multiplex PCR reads, TCRdb lists one record per CDR3 protein. The table shows fewer than 700,000 distinct CDR3 sequences, with 15% to 20% occurring only once. Sequencing used blood. The receptors here all came from a woman under 30 with Graves' ophthalmopathy.

The V and J genes are TRBV20-1 and TRBJ2-1, with 10 bases aligning to TRBD2. Germline trimming cut 2 bases from V and 4 bases from J; bases unmatched to any gene: 5. Germline lookup yields CDR1 DFQATT and CDR2 SNEGSKA (reference sequence). This CDR3 has 15 residues. The CDR3 DNA is TGCAGTGCTAGAAGGACTAGCGGCAAGTACAATGAGCAGTTCTTC. Residues: CSARRTSGKYNEQFF.

This chain connects TRBV6-2 or TRBV6-3 to TRBJ1-2; 7 bases are a match to TRBD1. CDR3 length equals 16 residues. From germline, CDR1 is MNHEY and CDR2 SVGEGT. The junction had 12 bases not matched to a gene; V was cut back by 5 bases and J by 3 bases. In DNA form, the CDR3 reads TGTGCCAGCAGTCCTGTCCGTACCGGGACAGACTATGGCTACACCTTC. Its translation is CASSPVRTGTDYGYTF.

This clonotype has ten or more counts. The chain combines TRBV6-1 with TRBJ2-2; maybe TRBD2 (5 bases). The V gene's germline CDR1 is MNHNS and CDR2 SASEGT. The CDR3 has 13 amino acids. Trimming stripped 7 bases from V and 5 bases from J, with 11 bases between. CDR3: CASMRTGTGELFF. The CDR3 DNA is TGTGCCAGCATGCGGACGGGGACCGGGGAGCTGTTTTTT.

This clonotype has just a few counts. V gene TRBV4-2 combines with J gene TRBJ2-3; 13 bases agree with TRBD2. This CDR3 contains 16 residues. The germline V gene encodes CDR1 LGHNA and CDR2 YNFKEQ. Trimming cost V 1 base and J 7 bases; bases outside gene matches: 5. The CDR3 loop is CASSQATSGGANTQYF. CDR3 DNA: TGTGCCAGCAGCCAAGCAACTAGCGGGGGGGCGAATACGCAGTATTTT.

This clonotype was counted at least ten times. The chain couples TRBV6-2 or TRBV6-3 to TRBJ1-2; no firm D call. This CDR3 is built from 12 residues. Between the trimmed V and J ends, which lost 7 bases and 2 bases, there was a span of 8 bases. Looked up from germline, CDR1 is MNHEY and CDR2 is SVGEGT. The CDR3 region has the DNA TGTGCCAGCATTGGTGGCAACTATGGCTACACCTTC. This encodes CASIGGNYGYTF.

The chain recombines TRBV19 with TRBJ2-3; perhaps D is TRBD1 or TRBD2 (5 bases each). The CDR3 covers 13 residues. Trimming removed 6 bases at V and 2 bases at J, with 9 bases between. CDR1 is LNHDA and CDR2 is SQIVND in the germline V gene (reference sequence). DNA for the CDR3: TGTGCCAGTAGCGGGACCTTCACAGATACGCAGTATTTT. Protein product: CASSGTFTDTQYF.

This clonotype occurred a few times. V usage is TRBV5-1 and J usage is TRBJ2-1; D could derive from TRBD1 or TRBD2 (5 bases each). V dropped 1 base and J dropped 7 bases, with 21 bases sitting between them. The CDR3 runs to 17 residues. CDR1 and CDR2 from the germline V gene are SGHRS and YFSETQ. CDR3 amino acids: CASSLYGMGTWGNEQFF. The CDR3 DNA sequence: TGCGCCAGCAGCTTGTATGGGATGGGAACGTGGGGGAATGAGCAGTTCTTC.

V gene TRBV11-2 combines with J gene TRBJ2-1, with 8 bases aligning to TRBD2. Per germline, CDR1 SGHAT and CDR2 FQNNGV. CDR3 length equals 17 residues. V was clipped by 1 base and J by 7 bases; unmatched bases: 12. This CDR3 is CASSLGRNGRAKNEQFF. The CDR3 nucleotides read TGTGCCAGCAGCTTAGGTCGTAACGGGAGGGCCAAGAATGAGCAGTTCTTC.

This clonotype was counted many times. The chain links TRBV20-1 to TRBJ1-1, with 8 bases that match TRBD1. This CDR3 contains 14 residues. V lost 5 bases and J lost 1; bases outside the gene matches: 6. Per germline, CDR1 DFQATT and CDR2 SNEGSKA (reference sequence). The CDR3 loop is CSAPGQGGNTEAFF. The CDR3 DNA reads as TGCAGTGCTCCTGGACAGGGAGGGAACACTGAAGCTTTCTTT.

This clonotype has just a few counts. This chain links TRBV12-3 or TRBV12-4 with TRBJ2-3; D might be TRBD2 (6 bases). The V and J ends lost 4 bases and 1 base respectively, with 9 bases between them. The CDR3 has 14 residues. CDR3 sequence (DNA): TGTGCCAGCAGTTGGTCTAGCGGCACAGATACGCAGTATTTT. Translation gives CASSWSSGTDTQYF.

Many counts were recorded for this clonotype. This rearrangement joins TRBV27 to TRBJ2-3; D may be TRBD1 or TRBD2 (8 bases each). V was trimmed by 5 bases and J by 2 bases, leaving 17 bases between them. This CDR3 contains 16 residues. Germline V gives CDR1 MNHEY, CDR2 SMNVEV (reference sequence). For the CDR3, the DNA is TGTGCCAGCAGTACTAGCGGACAGGGCGTCACAGATACGCAGTATTTT. Translating gives CASSTSGQGVTDTQYF.

This sequence joins TRBV7-9 and TRBJ1-1, with no clear D. V was cut by 8 bases and J by 8 bases, with 12 bases left in between. Germline V CDR1 and CDR2: SEHNR, FQNEAQ (reference sequence). There are 11 residues in the CDR3. The CDR3 protein is CASLAVGEAFF. The CDR3 DNA sequence: TGTGCCAGCCTGGCCGTTGGAGAAGCTTTCTTT.

There are many counts of this clonotype. The chain carries TRBV25-1 and TRBJ2-7, with TRBD1 identical over 9 bases. Germline V lookup: CDR1 MGHDK, CDR2 SYGVNS. Losses at the gene ends were 3 bases for V and 2 bases for J; bases not matched to a gene: 5. The CDR3 is made up of 15 amino acids. The CDR3 loop reads CASSEARTGAYEQYF. The DNA for the CDR3 is TGTGCCAGCAGTGAGGCCCGGACAGGGGCCTACGAGCAGTACTTC.

The chain joins TRBV24-1 to TRBJ2-1, with TRBD1 matching 8 bases. There are 15 residues in the CDR3. V gave up 0 bases and J gave up 7 bases; unmatched junction bases: 4. CDR1 and CDR2 from the germline V gene are KGHDR and SFDVKD. The CDR3 DNA follows: TGTGCCACCAGTGATTTGACAGGGGGAAAGAATGAGCAGTTCTTC. As protein: CATSDLTGGKNEQFF.

This chain uses TRBV6-1 with TRBJ2-3; TRBD2 agrees at 12 bases. This CDR3 has 15 residues. The V gene end was trimmed by 6 bases and the J gene end by 7 bases; junction bases not matched to a gene: 8. Per germline, CDR1 MNHNS and CDR2 SASEGT. CDR3 sequence reads: CASRPATSGRNTQYF. CDR3 nucleotides: TGTGCCAGCAGGCCCGCGACTAGCGGGAGAAATACGCAGTATTTT.

There are a few counts of this clonotype. V usage is TRBV25-1 and J usage is TRBJ1-6, with no clear D. V was trimmed by 1 base and J by 5 bases, leaving 6 bases between them. CDR1 is MGHDK and CDR2 is SYGVNS in the germline V gene. The CDR3 totals 14 residues. CDR3 loop: CASSEFPDNSPLHF. CDR3 coding DNA: TGTGCCAGCAGTGAATTCCCGGATAATTCACCCCTCCACTTT.

This clonotype was picked up many times. The V call is TRBV7-6, the J call TRBJ1-2; unclear D gene. The germline CDR1 and CDR2 sequences are SGHVS and FNYEAQ. V gave up 4 bases and J gave up 4 bases, with 10 bases separating them. CDR3 size: 13 residues. Here the CDR3 DNA reads TGTGCCAGCAGCTCTAGGCGGGGCTATGGCTACACCTTC. This gives the protein CASSSRRGYGYTF.

Regarding this clonotype: A much larger clone lies one base from this, so it may be a read error. The chain is built from TRBV30 and TRBJ2-1, with 10 bases identical to TRBD1. V dropped 8 bases and J dropped 8; count of bases not matched to a gene: 12. CDR3 length: 14 residues. Germline CDR1 and CDR2: GTSNPN and SVGIG (reference sequence). The CDR3 region has the DNA TGTGCCCGTAACCGGGACAGGGGATGGGATGAGCAGTTCTTC. This encodes CARNRDRGWDEQFF. Complete variable domain (other parts from reference TRBV30 and TRBJ2-1): SQTIHQWPATLVQPVGSPLSLECTVEGTSNPNLYWYRQAAGRGLQLLFYSVGIGQISSEVPQNLSASRPQDRQFILSSKKLLLSDSGFYLCARNRDRGWDEQFFGPGTRLTVL.